Below, 9 T cell receptor beta chains from the same sample are listed, as sequenced in a study of identical twins' blood T cells. TCRdb re-called the 5' RACE reads through MiXCR, storing one row per CDR3 protein. This sample yields a few hundred thousand distinct CDR3 sequences, of which 25% to 35% are seen a single time; more than 5.5% belongs to the top ten. The specimen sequenced was PBMCs. These receptors were taken from a woman aged 18 to 55 in good health.

The chain combines TRBV30 with TRBJ1-1; the D is unclear. This CDR3 is 12 amino acids long. Germline loops: CDR1 GTSNPN, CDR2 SVGIG (reference sequence). Trimming shortened V by 4 bases and J by 5 bases, and 11 bases separated the two germline ends. CDR3 nucleotide sequence: TGTGCCTGGACTGGGGTGCGGACTGAAGCTTTCTTT. Translating gives CAWTGVRTEAFF.

As to this clonotype: At one end the junction does not follow the germline gene, possibly because of a read error. The chain combines TRBV11-2 with TRBJ2-2; TRBD2 matches 11 bases. The CDR3 has 20 residues. CDR1 is SGHAT, CDR2 FQNNGV, per germline. The CDR3 protein is CAISLDTWRLAGPNTGELFF. For the CDR3, the DNA is TGTGCCATCAGCTTAGATACGTGGAGACTAGCGGGACCGAACACCGGGGAGCTGTTTTTT. The full variable domain, its missing parts supplied by reference TRBV11-2 and TRBJ2-2, is EAGVAQSPRYKIIEKRQSVAFWCNPISGHATLYWYQQILGQGPKLLIQFQNNGVVDDSQLPKDRFSAERLKGVDSTLKIQPAKLEDSAVYLCAISLDTWRLAGPNTGELFFGEGSRLTVL.

In this sample, this clonotype turned up a few times. The genes are TRBV18 and TRBJ2-4; the D is unclear. V was pared by 6 bases and J by 9 bases, with 18 bases between. The CDR3 sequence is 14 residues long. Germline CDR1 reads KGHSH; CDR2 reads LQKENI. The CDR3 protein is CASSPDSLGAIQYF. The CDR3 DNA follows: TGTGCCAGCTCGCCTGACTCCCTGGGTGCCATTCAGTACTTC. Filled out from reference TRBV18 and TRBJ2-4, the complete variable domain reads NAGVMQNPRHLVRRRGQEARLRCSPMKGHSHVYWYRQLPEEGLKFMVYLQKENIIDESGMPKERFSAEFPKEGPSILRIQQVVRGDSAAYFCASSPDSLGAIQYFGAGTRLSVL.

This sequence joins TRBV7-9 and TRBJ1-1; no reliable D call. V dropped 2 bases and J dropped 7 bases, with 5 bases sitting between them. The CDR3 sequence is 11 residues long. Looked up from germline, CDR1 is SEHNR and CDR2 is FQNEAQ (reference sequence). The CDR3 here is CASSLNVEAFF. DNA for the CDR3: TGTGCCAGCAGCTTAAATGTTGAAGCTTTCTTT. The variable domain in full, with the rest retrieved from reference TRBV7-9 and TRBJ1-1, is DTGVSQNPRHKITKRGQNVTFRCDPISEHNRLYWYRQTLGQGPEFLTYFQNEAQLEKSRLLSDRFSAERPKGSFSTLEIQRTEQGDSAMYLCASSLNVEAFFGQGTRLTVV.

This clonotype was seen a handful of times. The V call is TRBV2, the J call TRBJ2-1; D is ambiguous. Germline V gives CDR1 SNHLY, CDR2 FYNNEI. There are 12 residues in the CDR3. The V end lost 7 bases, the J end lost 7 bases, and 11 bases lay between the germline ends. The CDR3 sequence is CASTQESNEQFF. CDR3 in DNA: TGTGCCAGCACCCAGGAATCGAATGAGCAGTTCTTC.

This clonotype was recorded a few times. This chain uses TRBV2 with TRBJ2-2; the D gene is possibly TRBD2 (5 bases). V lost 7 bases and J lost 5, with 8 bases in between. The CDR3 covers 12 residues. The germline V gene has CDR1 SNHLY and CDR2 FYNNEI. CDR3 amino acids: CASIRGTGELFF. The CDR3 bases are TGTGCCAGCATACGGGGTACCGGGGAGCTGTTTTTT. The full variable domain, with the rest looked up from reference TRBV2 and TRBJ2-2, is EPEVTQTPSHQVTQMGQEVILRCVPISNHLYFYWYRQILGQKVEFLVSFYNNEISEKSEIFDDQFSVERPDGSNFTLKIRSTKLEDSAMYFCASIRGTGELFFGEGSRLTVL.

The gene calls are TRBV20-1 and TRBJ1-1, with a tentative D call TRBD1 (5 bases). Trimming stripped 6 bases from V and 5 bases from J, with 16 bases between. This CDR3 region has 13 residues. Looked up from germline, CDR1 is DFQATT and CDR2 is SNEGSKA (reference sequence). Here the CDR3 reads CSASQGPRTEAFF. DNA of the CDR3: TGCAGTGCATCTCAGGGCCCGAGGACTGAAGCTTTCTTT.

This chain joins TRBV19 and TRBJ2-3, with unresolved D. V was cut by 4 bases and J by 2 bases, with 10 bases left in between. This CDR3 contains 14 residues. CDR1 is LNHDA and CDR2 is SQIVND in the germline V gene (reference sequence). For the CDR3, the DNA is TGTGCCAGTAGTAGGGCCAGTATCACAGATACGCAGTATTTT. As protein: CASSRASITDTQYF.

This clonotype was found once. A junction boundary mismatches the germline segment, possibly from a read error. The genes are TRBV15 and TRBJ2-7; either TRBD1 or TRBD2 may fit D (6 bases each). The CDR3 extends over 18 amino acids. Germline lookup yields CDR1 LNHNV and CDR2 YYDKDF (reference sequence). The CDR3 here is CATSRDRGRGVYSYERYF. CDR3 coding DNA: TGTGCCACCAGCAGAGATCGGGGTAGGGGGGTTTATTCCTACGAGCGGTACTTC.